This T cell receptor beta chain was sequenced during a study of blood T cell repertoires in COVID-19. On the study more broadly: Some COVID-19 samples were acute and others convalescent; all came from the United States, Italy and Spain.

There are 13 residues in the CDR3. The V end lost 6 bases, the J end lost 5 bases, and 14 bases lay between the germline ends. Germline V lookup: CDR1 SGHRS, CDR2 YFSETQ. Two negative PCRs, clearance, or symptom resolution characterized the recovered Cohort 3 donors. Assay: immunoSEQ multiplex PCR; the TCRdb copy retains only in-frame clones and omits some. The sample lists about 300,000 clones, 65% to 90% seen once, with around 4.6% in the top ten. This chain uses TRBV5-1 with TRBJ2-5; D possibly corresponds to TRBD1 (6 bases). The sequencing input was PBMCs or T cells enriched from blood (not recorded which). This receptor was identified in a man aged 25-40 years who had recovered from COVID-19. In DNA, the CDR3 is TGCGCCAGCAAAATACAGGGTACGGAGACCCAGTACTTC. Protein product: CASKIQGTETQYF.